The text below deals with one T cell receptor (beta chain). Its antigen remains undetermined. Per-base qualities were not stored, and no clone one base away is much larger. This entry comes from a study of blood T cell repertoires in COVID-19 (dated by TCRdb to 2020 to 2021). The study in broad terms: The collaborator samples originated in the United States, Italy and Spain and spanned the acute and convalescent phases of COVID-19. The material from the prospective study consisted of cDNA or gDNA derived from T cells, B-cell-depleted T cells, or PBMCs. The dataset comprised deeply sampled blood TCRbeta repertoires from subjects exposed to, actively infected with, or recovered from COVID-19. A freely available public database, intended as a resource for researchers studying the immune response to SARS-CoV-2, is where the repertoires were released. The samples were drawn from two sources: the first 160 participants of the ongoing ImmuneRACE study, and 1,200 or so subjects contributed by 6 global collaborators. Sample metadata almost always included a de-identified subject ID, COVID-19 status, age in years and sex. Where available, HLA class I and class II types were taken from metadata supplied by the sample provider and were not determined by assay-based typing. On the study overall, not on this receptor specifically: The quantity of clinical and demographic metadata differed by source and by participant and was supplied without curation.

TCRbeta CDR3 regions were amplified from genomic DNA by means of the immunoSEQ Assay, a bias-controlled multiplex PCR. The authors' analysis ran thus. Nucleated cell counts per sample were estimated from amplification of reference gene primers within the assay. To quantify the absolute abundance of each unique TCRbeta CDR3 rearrangement, sequence reads were collapsed and filtered. For each sample, productive Simpson clonality was calculated by taking the square root of Simpson's diversity index across productive rearrangements. Held by TCRdb, this immuneACCESS table contains in-frame sequences only and omits some clones. Under half of the omission traces to an unresolved V gene where checked; the cause of the rest is unknown. Clone size and V and J calls were adopted from that table, with D and trimming inferred from the DNA. The sample records 140,000 to 150,000 clones, 84% of which are singletons. In total, the top ten clones hold approximately 8.9% of the sample.

Trimming leaves V shorter by 0 bases and J shorter by 6 bases, with the junction holding 2 bases beyond the gene matches. Per the germline V gene (reference sequence), LNHNV is the CDR1 and YYDKDF is the CDR2. The CDR3 goes from the cysteine to the phenylalanine over 16 residues. Left in the record is the CDR3 DNA by itself, 48 bases read in frame from the first base. One collaborating source in Seattle enrolled patients while the patients were actively infected and followed the patients over time throughout the course of disease. Collaborating institutions collected whole blood in K2EDTA tubes following their own protocols. Collaborator samples were shipped for TCRbeta analysis as frozen whole blood, isolated PBMCs, or DNA extracted from either sample type.

The sample consisted of peripheral blood. The TCR sequence derives from a man aged 25 to 40 with COVID-19, enrolled during active disease. In this chain, TRBV15 is recombined with TRBJ2-1, and TRBD2 aligns with 13 junction nucleotides. The bases read TGTGCCACCAGCAGAGAGAGGACTAGCGGGAGCAATGAGCAGTTCTTC. The encoded protein is CATSRERTSGSNEQFF.